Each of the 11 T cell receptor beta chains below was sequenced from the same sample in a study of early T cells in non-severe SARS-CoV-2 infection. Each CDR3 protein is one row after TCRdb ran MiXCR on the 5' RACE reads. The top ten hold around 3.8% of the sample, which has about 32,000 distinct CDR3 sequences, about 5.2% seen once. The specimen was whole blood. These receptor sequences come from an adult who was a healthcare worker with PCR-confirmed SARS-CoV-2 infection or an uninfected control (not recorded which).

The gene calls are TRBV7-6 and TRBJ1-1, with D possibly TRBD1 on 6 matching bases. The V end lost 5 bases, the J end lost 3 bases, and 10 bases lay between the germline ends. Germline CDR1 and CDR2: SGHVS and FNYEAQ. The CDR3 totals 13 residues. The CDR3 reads CASSTRTDTEAFF. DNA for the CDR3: TGTGCCAGCAGCACCCGGACAGACACTGAAGCTTTCTTT.

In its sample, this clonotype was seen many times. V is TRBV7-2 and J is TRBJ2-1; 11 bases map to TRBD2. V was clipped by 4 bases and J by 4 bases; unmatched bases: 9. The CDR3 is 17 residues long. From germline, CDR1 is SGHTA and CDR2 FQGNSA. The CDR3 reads CASSYIAGGPIYNEQFF. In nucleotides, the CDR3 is TGTGCCAGCAGCTATATAGCGGGAGGGCCAATATACAATGAGCAGTTCTTC.

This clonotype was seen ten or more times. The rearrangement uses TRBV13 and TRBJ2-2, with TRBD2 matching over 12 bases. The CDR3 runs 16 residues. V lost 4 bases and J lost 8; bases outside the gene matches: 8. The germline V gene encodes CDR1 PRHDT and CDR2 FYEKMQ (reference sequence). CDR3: CASSSRTSGTEGELFF. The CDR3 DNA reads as TGTGCCAGCAGCTCCCGGACTAGCGGGACGGAGGGGGAGCTGTTTTTT.

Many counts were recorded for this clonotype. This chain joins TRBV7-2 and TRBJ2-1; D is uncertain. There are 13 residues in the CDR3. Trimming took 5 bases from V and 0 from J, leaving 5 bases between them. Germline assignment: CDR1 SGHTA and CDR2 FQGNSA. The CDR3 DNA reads TGTGCCAGCAGCCCCTACTCCTACAATGAGCAGTTCTTC. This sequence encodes CASSPYSYNEQFF.

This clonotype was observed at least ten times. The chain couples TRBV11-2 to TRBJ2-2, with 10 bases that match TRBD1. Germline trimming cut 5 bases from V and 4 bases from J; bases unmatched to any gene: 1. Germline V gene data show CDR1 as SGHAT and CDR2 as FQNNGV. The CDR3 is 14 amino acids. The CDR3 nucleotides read TGTGCCAGCAGCCGACAGGGGGCCACCGGGGAGCTGTTTTTT. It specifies CASSRQGATGELFF.

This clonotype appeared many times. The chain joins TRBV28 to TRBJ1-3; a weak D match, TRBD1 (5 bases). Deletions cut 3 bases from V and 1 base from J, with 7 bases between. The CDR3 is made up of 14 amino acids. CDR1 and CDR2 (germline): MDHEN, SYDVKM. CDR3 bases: TGTGCCAGCAGTTTTGGGGGGTCTGGAAACACCATATATTTT. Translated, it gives CASSFGGSGNTIYF.

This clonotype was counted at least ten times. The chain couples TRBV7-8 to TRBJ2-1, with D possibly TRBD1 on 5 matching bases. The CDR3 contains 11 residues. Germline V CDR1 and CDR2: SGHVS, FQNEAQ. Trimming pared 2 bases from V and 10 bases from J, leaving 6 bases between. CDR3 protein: CASSLSGEQFF. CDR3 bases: TGTGCCAGCAGCTTATCAGGGGAGCAGTTCTTC. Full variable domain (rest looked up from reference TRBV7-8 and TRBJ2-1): GAGVSQSPRYKVAKRGQDVALRCDPISGHVSLFWYQQALGQGPEFLTYFQNEAQLDKSGLPSDRFFAERPEGSVSTLKIQRTQQEDSAVYLCASSLSGEQFFGPGTRLTVL.

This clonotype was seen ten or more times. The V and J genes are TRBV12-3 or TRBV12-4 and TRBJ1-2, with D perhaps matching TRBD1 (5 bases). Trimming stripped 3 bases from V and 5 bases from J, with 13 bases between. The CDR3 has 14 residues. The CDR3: CASSFTGAGYGYTF. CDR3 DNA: TGTGCCAGCAGTTTTACCGGGGCTGGGTATGGCTACACCTTC.

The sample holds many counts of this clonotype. The CDR3 is CASSLGGGFSETQYF. In DNA, the CDR3 is TGCGCCAGCAGCTTGGGAGGGGGCTTTTCAGAGACCCAGTACTTC. This chain links TRBV5-1 with TRBJ2-5; 7 bases line up with TRBD1. Trimming at V came to 0 bases and at J to 4 bases, leaving 6 bases not matched to a gene. Germline V gene sequence: CDR1 SGHRS, CDR2 YFSETQ. The CDR3 contains 15 residues.

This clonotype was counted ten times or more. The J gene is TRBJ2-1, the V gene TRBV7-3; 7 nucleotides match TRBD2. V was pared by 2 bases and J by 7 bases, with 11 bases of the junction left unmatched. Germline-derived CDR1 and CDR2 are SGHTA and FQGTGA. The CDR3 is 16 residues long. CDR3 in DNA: TGTGCCAGCAGCTTATTCGGGACTACCATTAAAAATGAGCAGTTCTTC. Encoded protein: CASSLFGTTIKNEQFF.

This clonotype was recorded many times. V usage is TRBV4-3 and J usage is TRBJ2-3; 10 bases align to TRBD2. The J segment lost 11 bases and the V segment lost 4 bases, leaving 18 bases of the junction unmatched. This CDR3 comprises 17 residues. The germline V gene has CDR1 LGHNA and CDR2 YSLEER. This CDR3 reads CASSPHRAAGGLAGQYF. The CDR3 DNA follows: TGCGCCAGCAGCCCACATCGCGCAGCGGGAGGGCTTGCGGGGCAGTATTTT.